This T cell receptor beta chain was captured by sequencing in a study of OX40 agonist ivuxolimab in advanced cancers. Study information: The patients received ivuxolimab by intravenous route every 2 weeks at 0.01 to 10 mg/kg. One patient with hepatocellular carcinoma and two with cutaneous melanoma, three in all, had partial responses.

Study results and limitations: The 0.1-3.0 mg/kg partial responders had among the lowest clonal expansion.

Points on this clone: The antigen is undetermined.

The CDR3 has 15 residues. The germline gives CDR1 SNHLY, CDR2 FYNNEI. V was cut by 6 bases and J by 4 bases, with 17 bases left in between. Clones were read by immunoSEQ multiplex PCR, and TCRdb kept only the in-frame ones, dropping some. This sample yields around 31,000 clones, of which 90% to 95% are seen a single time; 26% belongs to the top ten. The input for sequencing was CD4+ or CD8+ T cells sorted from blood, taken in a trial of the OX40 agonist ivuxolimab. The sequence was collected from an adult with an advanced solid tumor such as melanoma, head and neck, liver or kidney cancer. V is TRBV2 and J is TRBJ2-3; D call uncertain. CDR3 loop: CASRRPSEYADTQYF. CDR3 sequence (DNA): TGTGCCAGCAGAAGACCTAGTGAGTATGCAGATACGCAGTATTTT.